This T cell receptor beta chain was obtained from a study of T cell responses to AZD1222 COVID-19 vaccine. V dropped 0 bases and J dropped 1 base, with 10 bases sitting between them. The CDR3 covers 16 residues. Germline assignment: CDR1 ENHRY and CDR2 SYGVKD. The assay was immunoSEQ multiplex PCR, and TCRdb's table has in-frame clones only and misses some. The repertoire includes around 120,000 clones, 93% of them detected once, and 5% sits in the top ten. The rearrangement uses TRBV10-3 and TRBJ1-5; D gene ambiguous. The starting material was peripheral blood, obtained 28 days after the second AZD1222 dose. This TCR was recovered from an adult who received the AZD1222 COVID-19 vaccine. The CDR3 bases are TGTGCCATCAGTGAGTCGGGCTACCCCAGCAATCAGCCCCAGCATTTT. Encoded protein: CAISESGYPSNQPQHF.